This TCR beta chain was retrieved from a study of OX40 agonist ivuxolimab in advanced cancers. To note about this clone: The antigen is unknown.

The assay was immunoSEQ multiplex PCR, and TCRdb's table has in-frame clones only and misses some. Altogether about 73,000 clones are present, approximately 92% being singletons, with the ten largest covering approximately 0.5%. This CDR3 is 13 amino acids long. Germline CDR1 is MGHRA and CDR2 is YSYEKL. The junction had 4 bases not matched to a gene; V was cut back by 4 bases and J by 5 bases. The study's findings and limits: It was not determined which antigens were specifically recognized by the peripheral T cells that had undergone clonal expansion. Several nonresponders also turned out to have low normalized T-cell clonal expansion. Partial responders at 0.1-3.0 mg/kg showed near-lowest clonal expansion.

This chain joins TRBV4-1 and TRBJ1-2; 7 bases are shared with TRBD1. Sequenced material: CD4+ or CD8+ T cells sorted from blood, taken in a trial of the OX40 agonist ivuxolimab. This clonotype was sampled from an adult with an advanced solid tumor such as melanoma, head and neck, liver or kidney cancer. The CDR3 reads CASSRDREYGYTF. CDR3 coding DNA: TGCGCCAGCAGCCGTGACAGGGAATATGGCTACACCTTC.